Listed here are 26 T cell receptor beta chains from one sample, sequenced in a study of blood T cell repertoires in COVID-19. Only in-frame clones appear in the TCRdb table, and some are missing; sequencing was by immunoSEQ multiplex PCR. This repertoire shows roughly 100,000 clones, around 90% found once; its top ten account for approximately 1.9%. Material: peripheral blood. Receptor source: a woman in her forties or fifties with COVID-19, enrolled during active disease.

The CDR3 DNA is TGTGCCAGCAGCTTGCGGGGGGCAAACTATGGCTACACCTTC. Protein: CASSLRGANYGYTF. The genes are TRBV5-8 and TRBJ1-2; a possible D gene is TRBD1 (6 bases). Trimming pared 1 base from V and 2 bases from J, leaving 9 bases between. CDR3 length: 14 residues. The V gene's germline CDR1 is SGHTS and CDR2 YDEGEE.

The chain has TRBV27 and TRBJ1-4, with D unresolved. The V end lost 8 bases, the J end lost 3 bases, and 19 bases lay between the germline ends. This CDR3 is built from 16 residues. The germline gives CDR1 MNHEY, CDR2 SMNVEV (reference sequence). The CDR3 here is CASAHHPRPANEKLFF. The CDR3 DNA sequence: TGTGCCAGCGCTCATCACCCCCGCCCGGCTAATGAAAAACTGTTTTTT.

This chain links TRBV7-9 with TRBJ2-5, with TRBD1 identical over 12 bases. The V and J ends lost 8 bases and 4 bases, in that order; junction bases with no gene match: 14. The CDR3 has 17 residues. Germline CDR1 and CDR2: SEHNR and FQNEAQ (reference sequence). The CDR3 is CASGAGTGGRIGETQYF. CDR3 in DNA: TGTGCCAGCGGAGCCGGGACAGGGGGCCGAATAGGAGAGACCCAGTACTTC.

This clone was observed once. The CDR3 nucleotides are TGTGCCAGCAGCCACGCGGGACCCCCCCAAGAGACCCAGTACTTC. It yields the protein CASSHAGPPQETQYF. This rearrangement joins TRBV11-2 to TRBJ2-5; perhaps TRBD2 as D (6 bases). Trimming left V 5 bases short and J 1 base short, with 14 bases between. Looked up from germline, CDR1 is SGHAT and CDR2 is FQNNGV. CDR3 length: 15 residues.

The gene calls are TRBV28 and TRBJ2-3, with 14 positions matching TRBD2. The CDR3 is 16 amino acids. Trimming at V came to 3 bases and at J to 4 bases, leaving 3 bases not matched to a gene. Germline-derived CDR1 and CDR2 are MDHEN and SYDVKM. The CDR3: CASSFLTSGGADTQYF. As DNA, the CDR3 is TGTGCCAGCAGTTTTCTGACTAGCGGGGGGGCAGATACGCAGTATTTT.

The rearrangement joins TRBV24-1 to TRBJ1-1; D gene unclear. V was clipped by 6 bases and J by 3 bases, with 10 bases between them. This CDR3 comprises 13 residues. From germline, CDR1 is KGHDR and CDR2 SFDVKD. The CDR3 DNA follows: TGTGCCACCAGTTTGGGCAGAGACACTGAAGCTTTCTTT. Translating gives CATSLGRDTEAFF.

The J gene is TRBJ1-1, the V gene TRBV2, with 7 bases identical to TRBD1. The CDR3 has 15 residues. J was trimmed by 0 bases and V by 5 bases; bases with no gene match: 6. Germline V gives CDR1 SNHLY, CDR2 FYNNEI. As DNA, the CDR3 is TGTGCCAGCAGTCCCCCGGGACAGCTGAACACTGAAGCTTTCTTT. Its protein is CASSPPGQLNTEAFF.

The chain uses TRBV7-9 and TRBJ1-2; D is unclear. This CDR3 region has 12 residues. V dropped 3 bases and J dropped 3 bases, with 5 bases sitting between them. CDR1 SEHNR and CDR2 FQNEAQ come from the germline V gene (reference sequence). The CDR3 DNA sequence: TGTGCCAGCAGCTTTACAGACTATGGCTACACCTTC. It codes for CASSFTDYGYTF.

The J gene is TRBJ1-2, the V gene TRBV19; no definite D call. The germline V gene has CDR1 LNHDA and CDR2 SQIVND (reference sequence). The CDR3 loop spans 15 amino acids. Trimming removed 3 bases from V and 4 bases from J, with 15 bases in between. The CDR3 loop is CASSIPRRHGYGYTF. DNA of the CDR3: TGTGCCAGTAGTATTCCCAGGCGTCACGGCTATGGCTACACCTTC.

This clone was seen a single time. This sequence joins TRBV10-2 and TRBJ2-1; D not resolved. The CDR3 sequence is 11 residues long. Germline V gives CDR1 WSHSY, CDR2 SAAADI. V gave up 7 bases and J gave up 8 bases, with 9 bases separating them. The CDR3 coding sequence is TGCGCCAGCACCCTGGGCTATGAGCAGTTCTTC. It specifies CASTLGYEQFF.

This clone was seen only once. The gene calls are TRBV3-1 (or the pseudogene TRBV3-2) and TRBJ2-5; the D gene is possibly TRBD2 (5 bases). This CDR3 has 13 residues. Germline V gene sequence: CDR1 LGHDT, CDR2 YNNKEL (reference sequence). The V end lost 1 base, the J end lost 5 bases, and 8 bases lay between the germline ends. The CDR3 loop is CASSQGRGETQYF. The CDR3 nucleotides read TGTGCCAGCAGCCAAGGAAGAGGGGAGACCCAGTACTTC.

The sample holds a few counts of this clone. The CDR3 nucleotides read TGTGCCATCAGTGATGAGGACAGGAATCAGCCCCAGCATTTT. Amino acids: CAISDEDRNQPQHF. This chain links TRBV10-3 with TRBJ1-5, with TRBD1 identical over 7 bases. This CDR3 contains 14 residues. After removal of 3 bases from V and 4 bases from J, the junction contained 3 bases not matched to a gene. The germline gives CDR1 ENHRY, CDR2 SYGVKD.

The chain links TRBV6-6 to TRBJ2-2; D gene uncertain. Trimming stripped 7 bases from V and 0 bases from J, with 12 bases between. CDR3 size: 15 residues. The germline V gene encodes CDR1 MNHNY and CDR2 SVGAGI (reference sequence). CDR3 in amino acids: CASIISLTNTGELFF. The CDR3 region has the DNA TGTGCCAGCATAATCTCACTTACGAACACCGGGGAGCTGTTTTTT.

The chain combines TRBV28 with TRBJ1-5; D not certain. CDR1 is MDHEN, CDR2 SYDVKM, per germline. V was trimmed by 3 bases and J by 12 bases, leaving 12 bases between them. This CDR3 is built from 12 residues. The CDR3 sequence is CASSFITGNQHF. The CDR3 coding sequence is TGTGCCAGCAGTTTTATTACCGGGAACCAGCATTTT.

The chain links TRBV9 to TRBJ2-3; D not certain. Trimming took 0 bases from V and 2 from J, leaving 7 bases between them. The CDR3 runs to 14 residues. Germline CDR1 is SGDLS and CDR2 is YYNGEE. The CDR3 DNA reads TGTGCCAGCAGCGTAGATCCTTCCACAGATACGCAGTATTTT. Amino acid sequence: CASSVDPSTDTQYF.

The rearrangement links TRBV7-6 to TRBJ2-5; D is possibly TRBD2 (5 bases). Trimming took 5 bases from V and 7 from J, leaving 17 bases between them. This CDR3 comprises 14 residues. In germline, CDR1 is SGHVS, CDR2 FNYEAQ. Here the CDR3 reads CASSLWWTEGTQYF. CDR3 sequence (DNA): TGTGCCAGCAGCCTCTGGTGGACCGAGGGGACCCAGTACTTC.

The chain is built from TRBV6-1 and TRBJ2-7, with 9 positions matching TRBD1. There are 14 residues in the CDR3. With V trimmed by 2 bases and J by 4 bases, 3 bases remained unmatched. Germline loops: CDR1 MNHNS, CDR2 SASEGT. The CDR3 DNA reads TGTGCCAGCAGTGAACTGGGACAGGGTTACGAGCAGTACGTC. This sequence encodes CASSELGQGYEQYV.

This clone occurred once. CDR3 sequence reads: CASSLFENSPLHF. The CDR3 coding sequence is TGTGCCAGCAGCTTATTCGAGAATTCACCCCTCCACTTT. V and J are TRBV11-2 and TRBJ1-6; D is uncertain. Germline V lookup: CDR1 SGHAT, CDR2 FQNNGV. The CDR3 has 13 residues. The V and J ends lost 2 bases and 7 bases respectively, with 6 bases between them.

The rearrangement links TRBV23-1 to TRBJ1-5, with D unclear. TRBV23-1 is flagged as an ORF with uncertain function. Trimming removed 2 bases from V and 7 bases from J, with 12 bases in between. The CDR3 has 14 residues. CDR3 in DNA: TGCGCCAGCAGTCAAGGCCCCCGGAGGCAGCCCCAGCATTTT. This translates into CASSQGPRRQPQHF.

The CDR3 DNA is TGTGCCAGCAGCCCTAACCCGCGCCACGCTCTCGGGGGGGCCAACGTCCTGACTTTC. As protein: CASSPNPRHALGGANVLTF. The chain carries TRBV7-2 and TRBJ2-6; D is ambiguous. Per the germline V gene, CDR1 is SGHTA and CDR2 is FQGNSA. CDR3 length: 19 residues. V gave up 5 bases and J gave up 4 bases, with 24 bases separating them.

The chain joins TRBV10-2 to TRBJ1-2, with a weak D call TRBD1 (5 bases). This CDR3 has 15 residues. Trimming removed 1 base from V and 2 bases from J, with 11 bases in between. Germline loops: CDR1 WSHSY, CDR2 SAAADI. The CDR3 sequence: CASSEFRASNYGYTF. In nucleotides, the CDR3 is TGCGCCAGCAGTGAGTTCAGGGCATCAAACTATGGCTACACCTTC.

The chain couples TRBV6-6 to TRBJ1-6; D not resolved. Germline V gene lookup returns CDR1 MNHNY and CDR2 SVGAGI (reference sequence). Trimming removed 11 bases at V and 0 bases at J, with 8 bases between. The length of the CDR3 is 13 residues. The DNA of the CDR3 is TGTGCCTTAAGTAGCTCCTATAATTCACCCCTCCACTTT. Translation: CALSSSYNSPLHF.

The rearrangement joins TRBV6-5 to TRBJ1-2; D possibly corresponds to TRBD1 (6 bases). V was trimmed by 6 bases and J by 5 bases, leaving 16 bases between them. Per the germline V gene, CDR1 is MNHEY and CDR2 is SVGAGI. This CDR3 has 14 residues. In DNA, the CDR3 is TGTGCCAGCAGCTCCCCCTACGGACAGTATGGCTACACCTTC. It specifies CASSSPYGQYGYTF.

The CDR3 protein is CASSGGDRGLYNSPLHF. In DNA form, the CDR3 reads TGTGCCAGTAGTGGCGGGGACAGGGGGCTTTATAATTCACCCCTCCACTTT. The chain combines TRBV19 with TRBJ1-6, with 12 bases fitting TRBD1. Germline CDR1 reads LNHDA; CDR2 reads SQIVND (reference sequence). The CDR3 runs to 17 residues. J was trimmed by 4 bases and V by 5 bases; bases with no gene match: 6.

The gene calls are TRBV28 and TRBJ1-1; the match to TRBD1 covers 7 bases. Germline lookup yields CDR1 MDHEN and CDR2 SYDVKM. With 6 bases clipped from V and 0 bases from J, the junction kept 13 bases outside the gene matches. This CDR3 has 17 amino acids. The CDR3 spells CASSQSGGQIMNTEAFF. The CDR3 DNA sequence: TGTGCCAGCAGCCAAAGTGGGGGACAGATCATGAACACTGAAGCTTTCTTT.

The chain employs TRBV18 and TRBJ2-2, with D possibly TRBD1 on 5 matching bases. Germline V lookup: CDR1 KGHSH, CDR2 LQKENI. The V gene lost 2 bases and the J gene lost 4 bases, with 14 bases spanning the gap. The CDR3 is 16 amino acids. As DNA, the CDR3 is TGTGCCAGCTCACCAGGGATCGACAGTTTCACCGGGGAGCTGTTTTTT. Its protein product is CASSPGIDSFTGELFF.